One sample yielded the 17 T cell receptor beta chains listed below, sequenced in a study of regulatory T cells in long-lasting Graves disease. CDR3-region Arm-PCR and iRepertoire HTBI primers produced the TCR beta libraries. MiXCR, run by TCRdb on the multiplex PCR reads, gives a single entry per CDR3 protein. The table has 500,000 or so distinct CDR3 sequences, about 16% seen once; the top ten hold approximately 12%. Time point given: newly diagnosed GD, antithyroid drugs for less than 3 months. PBMC RNA served as the TCR library source. This sample also belongs to another study, concerning T cells in Graves' hyperthyroidism and ophthalmopathy.

The sample was peripheral blood mononuclear cells (PBMCs), taken at new diagnosis, from a patient treated with antithyroid drugs. These receptors came from a man aged 35 to 55 with Graves disease.

Comment on this clonotype: This may stem from a read error, because a much larger clone lies one nucleotide away. This chain joins TRBV2 and TRBJ2-2; possibly TRBD2 for D (5 bases). Looked up from germline, CDR1 is SNHLY and CDR2 is FYNNEI. The length of the CDR3 is 14 residues. Here the CDR3 DNA reads TGTGCCAGCAGTGATCCCCGTAACACCGGGGAGCTGTCTTTT. It translates to CASSDPRNTGELSF.

In the case of this clonotype: A read error may explain this, as a much larger clone is one base away. CDR3 coding DNA: TGTGCCAGCAGCCAAGTACCAACCCATCTAGCGGGAGGGAAGCAGGGCCAAGGGACCCAGTACTTC. Its translation is CASSQVPTHLAGGKQGQGTQYF. V is TRBV12-3 or TRBV12-4 and J is TRBJ2-5; 12 bases fit TRBD2. This CDR3 has 22 residues.

This clonotype was counted a few times. This chain joins TRBV9 and TRBJ1-2; maybe TRBD1 (5 bases). Trimming stripped 3 bases from V and 2 bases from J, with 11 bases between. CDR3 size: 14 residues. Per the germline V gene, CDR1 is SGDLS and CDR2 is YYNGEE. The CDR3 loop is CASSARQGNYGYTF. DNA of the CDR3: TGTGCCAGCAGCGCCCGCCAGGGAAACTATGGCTACACCTTC.

V usage is TRBV24-1 and J usage is TRBJ1-5; possibly TRBD1 for D (6 bases). The V end was cut by 5 bases, the J end by 4 bases, with 8 bases between. This CDR3 spans 13 amino acids. Germline V gene data show CDR1 as KGHDR and CDR2 as SFDVKD. Here the CDR3 DNA reads TGTGCCACCAGTGTCGGACAGAATCAGCCCCAGCATTTT. This translates into CATSVGQNQPQHF.

This clonotype has a count of ten or more. V is TRBV11-2 and J is TRBJ2-7; 9 nucleotides match TRBD1. Germline V gene sequence: CDR1 SGHAT, CDR2 FQNNGV. J lost 7 bases, V lost 5 bases, and 9 bases had no gene match. This CDR3 has 14 amino acids. In DNA, the CDR3 is TGTGCCAGCAGCCCTACAGGGGGCACGTCGGAGCAGTACTTC. Encoded protein: CASSPTGGTSEQYF.

With regard to this clonotype: Possible read error: a much larger clone is one base away. The rearrangement uses TRBV20-1 and TRBJ2-7, with 9 bases aligning to TRBD2. The CDR3 runs to 14 residues. Germline loops: CDR1 DFQATT, CDR2 SNEGSKA (reference sequence). V lost 4 bases, J lost 4 bases, and 8 bases stayed unmatched. This CDR3 is CSATPGTSRYEQYF. DNA for the CDR3: TGCAGTGCTACCCCCGGGACTAGCAGATACGAGCAGTACTTC.

This clonotype was recorded many times. The V and J genes are TRBV28 and TRBJ2-3, with TRBD2 matching 13 bases. The germline V gene has CDR1 MDHEN and CDR2 SYDVKM. J was trimmed by 2 bases and V by 5 bases; bases with no gene match: 10. The CDR3 is made up of 18 amino acids. In nucleotides, the CDR3 is TGTGCCAGCAGTCCTGGACTAGCGGGAGTCACCCTCACAGATACGCAGTATTTT. Its translation: CASSPGLAGVTLTDTQYF.

This clonotype was counted ten times or more. The CDR3: CASSLGDRNKETQYF. The DNA of the CDR3 is TGTGCCAGCAGCTTAGGGGACAGAAACAAAGAGACCCAGTACTTC. V gene TRBV11-2 combines with J gene TRBJ2-5, with 7 bases identical to TRBD1. The CDR3 has 15 residues. Germline V gives CDR1 SGHAT, CDR2 FQNNGV. V shed 1 base and J 3 bases; nucleotides not matched to a gene: 5. Complete variable domain (other parts from reference TRBV11-2 and TRBJ2-5): EAGVAQSPRYKIIEKRQSVAFWCNPISGHATLYWYQQILGQGPKLLIQFQNNGVVDDSQLPKDRFSAERLKGVDSTLKIQPAKLEDSAVYLCASSLGDRNKETQYFGPGTRLLVL.

The CDR3 region is CASSLAERGTEAFF. In DNA, the CDR3 is TGTGCCAGCAGTTTGGCCGAGCGTGGCACTGAAGCTTTCTTT. The chain carries TRBV27 and TRBJ1-1; D unclear. The germline V gene encodes CDR1 MNHEY and CDR2 SMNVEV (reference sequence). The CDR3 totals 14 residues. The germline V and J ends were trimmed by 3 bases and 4 bases, with 12 bases remaining between them.

This clonotype was counted between two and nine times. The V and J genes are TRBV12-3 or TRBV12-4 and TRBJ1-1, with D unresolved. CDR3 size: 14 residues. Deletions cut 1 base from V and 6 bases from J, with 12 bases between. The CDR3 nucleotides are TGTGCCAGCAGTTTAGTCAGGTTGGCGGCTGAAGCTTTCTTT. This translates into CASSLVRLAAEAFF.

This clonotype was found many times. The V and J genes are TRBV5-1 and TRBJ2-7; D gene uncertain. This CDR3 has 14 residues. The germline V gene encodes CDR1 SGHRS and CDR2 YFSETQ. The V end lost 3 bases, the J end lost 7 bases, and 17 bases lay between the germline ends. The chain's CDR3 is CASSSDLPSREQYF. DNA for the CDR3: TGCGCCAGCAGCTCGGATCTACCTAGTCGGGAGCAGTACTTC.

The chain is built from TRBV20-1 and TRBJ1-2; possible D gene TRBD1, 6 bases. Germline V gene data show CDR1 as DFQATT and CDR2 as SNEGSKA (reference sequence). The CDR3 runs to 14 residues. V was pared by 3 bases and J by 4 bases, with 15 bases between. As DNA, the CDR3 is TGCAGTGCTAGTCGTTCAGGGGAGGGCTATGGCTACACCTTC. It encodes CSASRSGEGYGYTF.

This clonotype was seen repeatedly, ten times or more. The chain employs TRBV30 and TRBJ1-1; D perhaps matches TRBD1 (6 bases). Deletions cut 5 bases from V and 5 bases from J, with 15 bases between. Germline V gene lookup returns CDR1 GTSNPN and CDR2 SVGIG (reference sequence). The CDR3 has 13 amino acids. This chain's CDR3 is CAWGTGRGTEAFF. In nucleotides, the CDR3 is TGTGCCTGGGGAACAGGGAGGGGAACTGAAGCTTTCTTT. Combining the CDR3 with reference TRBV30 and TRBJ1-1 gives the whole variable domain SQTIHQWPATLVQPVGSPLSLECTVEGTSNPNLYWYRQAAGRGLQLLFYSVGIGQISSEVPQNLSASRPQDRQFILSSKKLLLSDSGFYLCAWGTGRGTEAFFGQGTRLTVV.

There are a few counts of this clonotype. The chain joins TRBV7-2 to TRBJ2-7; 9 nucleotides match TRBD2. The CDR3 runs 15 residues. V shed 3 bases and J 1 base; nucleotides not matched to a gene: 4. Germline V CDR1 and CDR2: SGHTA, FQGNSA. Here the CDR3 reads CASSFIAGVSYEQYF. The CDR3 DNA reads as TGTGCCAGCAGCTTTATAGCGGGAGTGTCCTACGAGCAGTACTTC.

The chain has TRBV6-1 and TRBJ1-6; no reliable D call. Trimming left V 1 base short and J 7 bases short, with 14 bases between. Germline CDR1 is MNHNS and CDR2 is SASEGT. The CDR3 is 16 amino acids. CDR3 sequence (DNA): TGTGCCAGCAGTGAAGTGATGTTGGTTTCCAATTCACCCCTCCACTTT. Residues: CASSEVMLVSNSPLHF.

In this sample, this clonotype turned up many times. V usage is TRBV7-2 and J usage is TRBJ2-7; TRBD2 might be the D (5 bases). This CDR3 spans 15 amino acids. The V gene lost 2 bases and the J gene lost 0 bases, with 11 bases spanning the gap. Germline CDR1 SGHTA, CDR2 FQGNSA. CDR3 in DNA: TGTGCCAGCAGCTTAACGGGATTAAGCTCCTACGAGCAGTACTTC. Its protein is CASSLTGLSSYEQYF. The full variable domain, completed using reference TRBV7-2 and TRBJ2-7, is GAGVSQSPSNKVTEKGKDVELRCDPISGHTALYWYRQSLGQGLEFLIYFQGNSAPDKSGLPSDRFSAERTGGSVSTLTIQRTQQEDSAVYLCASSLTGLSSYEQYFGPGTRLTVT.

This clonotype has ten or more counts. In DNA form, the CDR3 reads TGTGCCAGCAGTGAAGAAGGCTACTACAATGAGCAGTTCTTC. Protein sequence: CASSEEGYYNEQFF. The V gene is TRBV2, the J gene TRBJ2-1; D uncertain. The CDR3 runs to 14 residues. Trimming took 1 base from V and 3 from J, leaving 7 bases between them. The germline CDR1 and CDR2 sequences are SNHLY and FYNNEI.